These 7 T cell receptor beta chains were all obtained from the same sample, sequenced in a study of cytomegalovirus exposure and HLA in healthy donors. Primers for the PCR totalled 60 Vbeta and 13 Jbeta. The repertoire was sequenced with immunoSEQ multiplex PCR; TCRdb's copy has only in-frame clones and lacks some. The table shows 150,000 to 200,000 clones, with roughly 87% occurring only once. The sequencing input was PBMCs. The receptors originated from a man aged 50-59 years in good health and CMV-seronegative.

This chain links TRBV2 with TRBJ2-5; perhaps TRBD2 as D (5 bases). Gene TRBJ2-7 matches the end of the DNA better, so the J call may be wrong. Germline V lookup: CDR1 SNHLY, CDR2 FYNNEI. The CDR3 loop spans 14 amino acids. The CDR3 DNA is TGTGCCAGCAGTGAGGCCGGGGTTCGCAACGAGCAGTACTTC. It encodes CASSEAGVRNEQYF.

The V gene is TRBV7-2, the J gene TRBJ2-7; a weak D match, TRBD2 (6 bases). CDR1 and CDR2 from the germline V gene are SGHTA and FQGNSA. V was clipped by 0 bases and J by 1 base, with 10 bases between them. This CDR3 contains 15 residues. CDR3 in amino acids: CASSLAPGESYEQYF. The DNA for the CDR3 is TGTGCCAGCAGCTTAGCGCCGGGGGAATCCTACGAGCAGTACTTC.

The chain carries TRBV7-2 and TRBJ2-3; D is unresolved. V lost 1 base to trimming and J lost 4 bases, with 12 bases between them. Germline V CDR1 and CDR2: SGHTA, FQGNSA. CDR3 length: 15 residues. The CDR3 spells CASSLGGHGADTQYF. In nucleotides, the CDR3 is TGTGCCAGCAGCTTAGGAGGCCATGGCGCAGATACGCAGTATTTT. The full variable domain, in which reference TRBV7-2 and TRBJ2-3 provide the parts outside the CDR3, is GAGVSQSPSNKVTEKGKDVELRCDPISGHTALYWYRQSLGQGLEFLIYFQGNSAPDKSGLPSDRFSAERTGGSVSTLTIQRTQQEDSAVYLCASSLGGHGADTQYFGPGTRLTVL.

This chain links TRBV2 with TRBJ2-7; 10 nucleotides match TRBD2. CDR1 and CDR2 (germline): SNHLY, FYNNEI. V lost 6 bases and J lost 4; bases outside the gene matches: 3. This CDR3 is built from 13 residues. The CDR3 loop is CASRMTSGYEQYF. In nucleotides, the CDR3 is TGTGCCAGCAGAATGACTAGCGGGTACGAGCAGTACTTC.

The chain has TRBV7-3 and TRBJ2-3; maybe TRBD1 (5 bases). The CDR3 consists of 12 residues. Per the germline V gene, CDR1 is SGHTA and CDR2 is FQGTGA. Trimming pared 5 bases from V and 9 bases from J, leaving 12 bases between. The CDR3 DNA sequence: TGTGCCAGCAGCCAAGGGGCGACCACGCAGTATTTT. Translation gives CASSQGATTQYF.

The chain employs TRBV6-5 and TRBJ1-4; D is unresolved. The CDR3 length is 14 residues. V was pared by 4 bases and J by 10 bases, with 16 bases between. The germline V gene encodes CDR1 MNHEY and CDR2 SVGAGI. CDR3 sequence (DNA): TGTGCCAGCAGTTTTGGGATCTCGGCGGGAAAACTGTTTTTT. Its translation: CASSFGISAGKLFF.

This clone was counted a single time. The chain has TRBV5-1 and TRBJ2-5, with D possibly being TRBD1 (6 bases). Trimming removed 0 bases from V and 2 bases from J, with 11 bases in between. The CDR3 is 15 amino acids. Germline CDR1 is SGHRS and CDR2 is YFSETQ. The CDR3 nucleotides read TGCGCCAGCAGCTTGGGGGGGCAGGCACAAGAGACCCAGTACTTC. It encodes CASSLGGQAQETQYF. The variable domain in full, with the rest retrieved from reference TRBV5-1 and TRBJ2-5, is KAGVTQTPRYLIKTRGQQVTLSCSPISGHRSVSWYQQTPGQGLQFLFEYFSETQRNKGNFPGRFSGRQFSNSRSEMNVSTLELGDSALYLCASSLGGQAQETQYFGPGTRLLVL.